This entry lists 24 T cell receptor beta chains sequenced from one sample in a study of CD8 T cells in ankylosing spondylitis. General study points: About 8 highly homologous variants made up a TCR beta motif, and this motif appeared characteristic of ankylosing spondylitis blood.

TCRdb analysed the 5' RACE reads with MiXCR anew, one entry per CDR3 protein. Here the sample spans 330,000 or so distinct CDR3 sequences, 6.5% to 10% being singletons. Antigens for these TCRs are unknown. Source material: blood, either unsorted or a sorted T cell fraction (not recorded which). These receptors were collected from a male donor with ankylosing spondylitis.

This clonotype was seen more than once but under ten times. The V gene is TRBV4-1, the J gene TRBJ2-1; 9 bases are shared with TRBD2. The CDR3 runs to 13 residues. Trimming took 0 bases from V and 12 from J; bases not matched to a gene: 3. CDR1 MGHRA and CDR2 YSYEKL come from the germline V gene. CDR3: CASSQDRGLAQFF. The CDR3 bases are TGCGCCAGCAGCCAAGATCGGGGACTAGCGCAGTTCTTC.

A note on this clonotype: Sequence at one end of the junction differs from germline and may be a read error. The rearrangement uses TRBV7-7 and TRBJ2-5; D is unresolved. Germline values: CDR1 SSHAT, CDR2 FNYEAQ (reference sequence). The CDR3 has 13 residues. CDR3 sequence: CASSNGREETQYF. CDR3 DNA: TGTGCTAGCAGCAACGGACGGGAAGAGACCCAGTACTTC.

There are a few counts of this clonotype. CDR3 residues: CASSGGGGLPYEQYF. The DNA of the CDR3 is TGTGCCAGCAGCGGTGGGGGAGGCCTACCCTACGAGCAGTACTTC. The chain links TRBV9 to TRBJ2-7; TRBD2 is a possible D gene (6 bases). V shed 3 bases and J shed 2 bases, with 15 bases lying between them. The germline V gene has CDR1 SGDLS and CDR2 YYNGEE. CDR3 size: 15 residues.

The chain employs TRBV10-3 and TRBJ1-4; D gene ambiguous. The CDR3 runs 16 residues. V lost 0 bases, J lost 1 base, and 9 bases lay in between. Germline CDR1 ENHRY, CDR2 SYGVKD. The DNA for the CDR3 is TGTGCCATCAGTGAGTCGTGGGGTGGAACTAATGAAAAACTGTTTTTT. Translation gives CAISESWGGTNEKLFF.

The chain combines TRBV20-1 with TRBJ2-7; perhaps TRBD1 as D (5 bases). The V end lost 4 bases, the J end lost 5 bases, and 21 bases lay between the germline ends. The CDR3 is 15 amino acids. CDR1 is DFQATT, CDR2 SNEGSKA, per germline (reference sequence). The CDR3 nucleotides read TGCAGTGCTAAGGCCGACAGCGACGGGTGGGACGAGCAGTACTTC. It codes for CSAKADSDGWDEQYF.

This clonotype was found a few times. This chain links TRBV5-1 with TRBJ2-2, with a tentative D call TRBD2 (5 bases). V gave up 2 bases and J gave up 4 bases, with 9 bases separating them. Germline lookup yields CDR1 SGHRS and CDR2 YFSETQ. CDR3 length equals 14 residues. This CDR3 is CASSFGLRTGELFF. The CDR3 DNA reads as TGCGCCAGCAGCTTCGGACTCCGCACCGGGGAGCTGTTTTTT.

This clonotype was counted only a few times. The chain uses TRBV6-5 and TRBJ1-5, with 9 bases matching TRBD1. With 2 bases clipped from V and 7 bases from J, the junction kept 6 bases outside the gene matches. Germline V gives CDR1 MNHEY, CDR2 SVGAGI. There are 15 residues in the CDR3. CDR3 nucleotides: TGTGCCAGCAGTTACCCGAGGGACAGGGAACAGCCCCAGCATTTT. Translated: CASSYPRDREQPQHF.

The rearrangement uses TRBV21-1 and TRBJ2-1; the table's TRBD2 call for D was not verified on the DNA. TRBV21-1 has pseudogene status. CDR3 size: 16 residues. This chain's CDR3 is CASSKWLAGGRDEQFF. CDR3 coding DNA: TGTGCCAGCAGCAAATGGCTAGCGGGAGGTCGAGATGAGCAGTTCTTC.

This clonotype was recorded only once. This chain connects TRBV6-1 to TRBJ2-1; TRBD2 matches 10 bases. The CDR3 totals 15 residues. The V segment lost 5 bases and the J segment 4 bases; nucleotides outside the gene matches: 5. CDR1 and CDR2 from the germline V gene are MNHNS and SASEGT. The CDR3 region is CASSPTSGEYNEQFF. CDR3 bases: TGTGCCAGCAGTCCTACTAGCGGGGAGTACAATGAGCAGTTCTTC.

This clonotype was seen at least ten times. The chain links TRBV28 to TRBJ2-3; no definite D call. CDR3 size: 14 residues. The V gene's germline CDR1 is MDHEN and CDR2 SYDVKM. Trimming removed 6 bases at V and 3 bases at J, with 13 bases between. CDR3 nucleotide sequence: TGTGCCAGCAGCCCTCCCCTGCAGACAGATACGCAGTATTTT. Its protein is CASSPPLQTDTQYF.

The chain combines TRBV5-1 with TRBJ2-1, with 8 bases aligning to TRBD1. The V gene's germline CDR1 is SGHRS and CDR2 YFSETQ. J lost 4 bases, V lost 7 bases, and 19 bases had no gene match. The CDR3 runs 18 residues. This CDR3 reads CASRPGTGASVGYNEQFF. CDR3 nucleotide sequence: TGCGCCAGCCGACCCGGGACAGGAGCTAGCGTCGGGTACAATGAGCAGTTCTTC.

V and J are TRBV21-1 and TRBJ2-7; the table's D call of TRBD1 was not tested on the DNA. TRBV21-1 is described as a pseudogene. The CDR3 consists of 16 residues. The CDR3, as DNA: TGTGCCAGCAGCAAAAGGGTGAGACAGGGGGCGTACGAGCAGTACTTC. It specifies CASSKRVRQGAYEQYF.

This clonotype was seen at least ten times. The genes are TRBV7-9 and TRBJ2-1; no definite D call. Trimming left V 3 bases short and J 4 bases short, with 10 bases between. This CDR3 has 14 amino acids. Per germline, CDR1 SEHNR and CDR2 FQNEAQ (reference sequence). CDR3 DNA sequence: TGTGCCAGCAGCTTTGACGTCCGATACAATGAGCAGTTCTTC. This translates into CASSFDVRYNEQFF. Using reference TRBV7-9 and TRBJ2-1 for the parts outside the CDR3, the full variable domain is DTGVSQNPRHKITKRGQNVTFRCDPISEHNRLYWYRQTLGQGPEFLTYFQNEAQLEKSRLLSDRFSAERPKGSFSTLEIQRTEQGDSAMYLCASSFDVRYNEQFFGPGTRLTVL.

Written as DNA, the CDR3 is TGCGCCAGCAGCTTGGTTACTAGCGGAGCCGGGGAGCTGTTTTTT. Translating gives CASSLVTSGAGELFF. The chain combines TRBV5-1 with TRBJ2-2; the match to TRBD2 covers 8 bases. With 0 bases clipped from V and 6 bases from J, the junction kept 4 bases outside the gene matches. The CDR3 has 15 amino acids. CDR1 and CDR2 from the germline V gene are SGHRS and YFSETQ.

The chain combines TRBV7-9 with TRBJ2-3; 9 bases are shared with TRBD1. V lost 4 bases to trimming and J lost 5 bases; unmatched junction nucleotides: 7. This CDR3 has 15 residues. Germline V gene sequence: CDR1 SEHNR, CDR2 FQNEAQ (reference sequence). CDR3 amino acids: CASSSRDREVDTQYF. The CDR3 DNA follows: TGTGCCAGCAGCTCGCGGGACAGGGAGGTAGATACGCAGTATTTT.

The table lists this clonotype with many counts. The V gene is TRBV3-1, the J gene TRBJ2-5, with TRBD2 matching 13 bases. V dropped 4 bases and J dropped 3; count of bases not matched to a gene: 2. The CDR3 is 15 residues long. CDR1 and CDR2 (germline): LGHDT, YNNKEL (reference sequence). The CDR3 coding sequence is TGTGCCAGCAGCCCGGGACTAGCGGGAAAAGAGACCCAGTACTTC. Its protein is CASSPGLAGKETQYF.

This clonotype came up a few times. The rearrangement links TRBV4-2 to TRBJ2-3, with TRBD2 matching 8 bases. The CDR3 is 13 residues long. The V and J ends lost 0 bases and 8 bases, in that order; junction bases with no gene match: 1. Germline lookup yields CDR1 LGHNA and CDR2 YNFKEQ. CDR3 loop: CASSQDAGGTQYF. CDR3 nucleotide sequence: TGTGCCAGCAGCCAAGATGCGGGGGGTACGCAGTATTTT.

This clonotype was detected ten times or more. CDR3 nucleotides: TGTGCCAGCAGCCGGACTGCAGCCTACGAGCAGTACTTC. It yields the protein CASSRTAAYEQYF. The V and J genes are TRBV3-1 and TRBJ2-7; TRBD2 is a possible D gene (5 bases). Trimming removed 4 bases at V and 2 bases at J, with 9 bases between. The germline CDR1 and CDR2 sequences are LGHDT and YNNKEL (reference sequence). The CDR3 is made up of 13 amino acids.

CDR3 protein: CASSNRAGEQFF. CDR3 DNA: TGTGCCAGCAGCAACAGGGCGGGGGAGCAGTTCTTC. The chain recombines TRBV7-3 with TRBJ2-1, with D tentatively TRBD1 or TRBD2 (6 bases each). V dropped 5 bases and J dropped 10 bases, with 12 bases sitting between them. The CDR3 totals 12 residues. In germline, CDR1 is SGHTA, CDR2 FQGTGA.

Many counts were recorded for this clonotype. J is TRBJ1-2 and V is TRBV20-1, with D unclear. This CDR3 contains 12 residues. Trimming stripped 2 bases from V and 7 bases from J, with 11 bases between. Germline CDR1 is DFQATT and CDR2 is SNEGSKA (reference sequence). The CDR3 sequence is CSARTRPVGYTF. CDR3 sequence (DNA): TGCAGTGCTAGAACTCGGCCCGTTGGCTACACCTTC.

This clonotype was observed a handful of times. The chain links TRBV9 to TRBJ2-3, with 8 bases lining up with TRBD2. Trimming removed 3 bases from V and 0 bases from J; junction bases left unmatched: 12. Germline values: CDR1 SGDLS, CDR2 YYNGEE. The CDR3 loop spans 18 amino acids. The CDR3 reads CASSGTSGAIRSTDTQYF. The CDR3 nucleotides are TGTGCCAGCAGCGGAACTAGCGGAGCTATTAGAAGCACAGATACGCAGTATTTT. The full variable domain, completed using reference TRBV9 and TRBJ2-3, is DSGVTQTPKHLITATGQRVTLRCSPRSGDLSVYWYQQSLDQGLQFLIQYYNGEERAKGNILERFSAQQFPDLHSELNLSSLELGDSALYFCASSGTSGAIRSTDTQYFGPGTRLTVL.

V and J are TRBV20-1 and TRBJ2-7; 7 bases map to TRBD1. With V trimmed by 1 base and J by 4 bases, 16 bases remained unmatched. CDR1 is DFQATT and CDR2 is SNEGSKA in the germline V gene (reference sequence). This CDR3 comprises 17 residues. This chain's CDR3 is CSARGTKQGKGKYEQYF. DNA of the CDR3: TGCAGTGCTAGAGGGACGAAACAGGGGAAAGGGAAATACGAGCAGTACTTC.

This clonotype was picked up a small number of times. J is TRBJ2-3 and V is TRBV6-2 or TRBV6-3; D tentatively fits TRBD1 or TRBD2 (5 bases each). The CDR3 consists of 12 residues. V shed 6 bases and J shed 4 bases, with 8 bases lying between them. From germline, CDR1 is MNHEY and CDR2 SVGEGT. CDR3 amino acids: CASRGTADTQYF. The DNA of the CDR3 is TGTGCCAGCAGGGGGACCGCAGATACGCAGTATTTT.

This clonotype was found many times. The rearrangement links TRBV12-3 or TRBV12-4 to TRBJ2-1, with 7 bases identical to TRBD1. The CDR3 totals 13 residues. With 5 bases clipped from V and 8 bases from J, the junction kept 6 bases outside the gene matches. The chain's CDR3 is CASSVGQLDEQFF. CDR3 nucleotide sequence: TGTGCCAGCAGTGTGGGACAGTTGGATGAGCAGTTCTTC.